The subject of this entry is one T cell receptor beta chain. Trimming at V came to 3 bases and at J to 4 bases, leaving 18 bases not matched to a gene. Germline V gives CDR1 LNHDA, CDR2 SQIVND (reference sequence). The CDR3 length is 20 residues. The data originate from a study of control samples from healthy donors and cancer patients. Data came from immunoSEQ multiplex PCR; TCRdb stores just in-frame clones and leaves some out. The listing contains fewer than 200,000 clones. Sequenced input: blood. This clonotype was sampled from a woman aged 25 to 39 in good health. The chain is built from TRBV19 and TRBJ2-2; 9 bases agree with TRBD1. The DNA for the CDR3 is TGTGCCAGTAGTATTTCTAGGGGACAGGGAGTAGATGGTGGCACCGGGGAGCTGTTTTTT. This encodes CASSISRGQGVDGGTGELFF.